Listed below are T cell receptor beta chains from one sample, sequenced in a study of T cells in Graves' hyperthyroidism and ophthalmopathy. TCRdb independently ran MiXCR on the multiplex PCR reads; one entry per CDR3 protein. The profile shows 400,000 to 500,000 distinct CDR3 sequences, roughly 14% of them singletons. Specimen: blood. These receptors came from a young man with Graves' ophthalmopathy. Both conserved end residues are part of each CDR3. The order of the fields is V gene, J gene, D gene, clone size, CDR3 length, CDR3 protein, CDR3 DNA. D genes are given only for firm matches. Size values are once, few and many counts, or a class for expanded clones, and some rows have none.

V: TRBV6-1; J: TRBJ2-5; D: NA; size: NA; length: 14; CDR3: CASSLAPEGETQYF; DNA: TGTGCCAGCAGTTTAGCGCCGGAGGGAGAGACCCAGTACTTC
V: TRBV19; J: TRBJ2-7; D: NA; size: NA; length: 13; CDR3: CASSGSVSYEQYF; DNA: TGTGCCAGTAGCGGAAGCGTCTCCTACGAGCAGTACTTC
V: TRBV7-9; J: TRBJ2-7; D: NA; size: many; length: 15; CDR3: CASSLGFGGAYEQYF; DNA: TGTGCCAGCAGCTTAGGTTTCGGCGGCGCCTACGAGCAGTACTTC
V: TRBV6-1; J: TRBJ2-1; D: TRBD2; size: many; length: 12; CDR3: CASTLTSDEQFF; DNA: TGTGCCAGCACCCTGACTAGCGATGAGCAGTTCTTC
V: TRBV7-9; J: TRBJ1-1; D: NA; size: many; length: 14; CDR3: CASSFWAEGTEAFF; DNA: TGTGCCAGCAGCTTCTGGGCGGAGGGCACTGAAGCTTTCTTT
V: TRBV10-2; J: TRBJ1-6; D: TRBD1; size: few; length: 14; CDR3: CASKPGQGNSPLHF; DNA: TGCGCCAGCAAACCGGGACAGGGGAATTCACCCCTCCACTTT
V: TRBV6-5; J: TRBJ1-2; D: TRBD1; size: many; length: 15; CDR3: CASSYSSRGRDGYTF; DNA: TGTGCCAGCAGTTACTCGTCCAGGGGGCGGGATGGCTACACCTTC
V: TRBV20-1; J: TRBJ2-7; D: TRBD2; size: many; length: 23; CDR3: CSARDPSPHGFPGLAGNSYEQYF; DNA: TGCAGTGCTAGAGACCCATCACCCCACGGATTCCCCGGACTAGCGGGTAACTCCTACGAGCAGTACTTC
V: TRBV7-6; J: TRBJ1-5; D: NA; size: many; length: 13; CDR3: CASSTGVNQPQHF; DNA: TGTGCCAGCAGCACTGGGGTTAATCAGCCCCAGCATTTT
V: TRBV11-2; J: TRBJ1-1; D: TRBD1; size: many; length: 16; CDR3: CASSLTGGIVNTEAFF; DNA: TGTGCCAGCAGTTTGACAGGGGGTATTGTGAACACTGAAGCTTTCTTT
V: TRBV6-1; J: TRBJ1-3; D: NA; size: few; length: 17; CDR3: CASSQEGETYPGNTIYF; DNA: TGTGCCAGCAGCCAGGAGGGGGAAACCTATCCTGGAAACACCATATATTTT
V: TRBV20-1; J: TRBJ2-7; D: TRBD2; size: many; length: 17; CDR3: CSARSGLAGGSSYEQYF; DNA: TGCAGTGCTAGATCGGGACTAGCGGGGGGGAGCTCCTACGAGCAGTACTTC
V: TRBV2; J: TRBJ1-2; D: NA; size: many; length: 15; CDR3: CATQSGQAPMFGYTF; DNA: TGTGCCACCCAGAGCGGTCAGGCCCCTATGTTTGGCTACACCTTC
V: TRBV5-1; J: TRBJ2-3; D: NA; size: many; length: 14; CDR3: CASSLANGLDTQYF; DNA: TGCGCCAGCAGCTTGGCCAACGGGTTAGATACGCAGTATTTT
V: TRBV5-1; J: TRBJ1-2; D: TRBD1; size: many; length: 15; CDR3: CASSLMGQGAGGYTF; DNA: TGCGCCAGCAGCTTGATGGGACAGGGGGCCGGTGGCTACACCTTC
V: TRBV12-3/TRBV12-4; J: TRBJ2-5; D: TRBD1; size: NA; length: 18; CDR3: CASSKTLGGGQGAETQYF; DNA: TGTGCCAGCAGTAAAACCCTCGGGGGGGGACAGGGGGCAGAGACCCAGTACTTC
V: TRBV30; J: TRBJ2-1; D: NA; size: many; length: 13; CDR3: CAWSVQGINEQFF; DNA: TGTGCCTGGAGTGTACAAGGGATCAATGAGCAGTTCTTC
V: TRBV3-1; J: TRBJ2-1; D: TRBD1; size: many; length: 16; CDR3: CASSQGLQGLYNEQFF; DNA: TGTGCCAGCAGCCAAGGCCTACAGGGGCTATACAATGAGCAGTTCTTC
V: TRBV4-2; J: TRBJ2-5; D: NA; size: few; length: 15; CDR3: CASSQKALGVETQYF; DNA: TGTGCCAGCAGCCAGAAGGCGCTGGGGGTAGAGACCCAGTACTTC
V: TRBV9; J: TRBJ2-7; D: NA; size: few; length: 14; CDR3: CASSVEGGAYEQYF; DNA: TGTGCCAGCAGCGTTGAGGGGGGAGCCTACGAGCAGTACTTC
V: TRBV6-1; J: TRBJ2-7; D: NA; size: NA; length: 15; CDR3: CASSSGTSTGNEQYF; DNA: TGTGCCAGCAGTTCCGGGACGAGCACGGGCAACGAGCAGTACTTC
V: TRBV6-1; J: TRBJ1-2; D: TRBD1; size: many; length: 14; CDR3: CASSSPQGARGYTF; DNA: TGTGCCAGCAGCTCCCCACAGGGGGCGAGGGGCTACACCTTC
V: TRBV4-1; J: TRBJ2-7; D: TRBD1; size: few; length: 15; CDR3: CASSHRDREGHEQYF; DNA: TGCGCCAGCAGCCACCGGGACAGGGAGGGCCACGAGCAGTACTTC
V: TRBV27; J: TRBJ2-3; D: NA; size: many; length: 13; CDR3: CASSLHPSDTQYF; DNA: TGTGCCAGCAGTTTACACCCCTCAGATACGCAGTATTTT
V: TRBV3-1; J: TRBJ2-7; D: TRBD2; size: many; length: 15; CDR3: CASSQSWTSEYEQYF; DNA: TGTGCCAGCAGCCAATCATGGACTAGCGAATACGAGCAGTACTTC
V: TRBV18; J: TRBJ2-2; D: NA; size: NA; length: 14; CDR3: CASSLRRATGELFF; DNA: TGTGCCAGCTCCCTCCGGCGGGCCACCGGGGAGCTGTTTTTT
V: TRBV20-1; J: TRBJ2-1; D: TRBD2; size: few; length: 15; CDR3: CSVTRAGASLNEQFF; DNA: TGCAGTGTAACTCGAGCGGGGGCCTCGCTTAATGAGCAGTTCTTC
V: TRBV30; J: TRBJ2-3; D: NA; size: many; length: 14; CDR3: CAWRWGPSTDTQYF; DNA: TGTGCCTGGAGGTGGGGACCGAGCACAGATACGCAGTATTTT
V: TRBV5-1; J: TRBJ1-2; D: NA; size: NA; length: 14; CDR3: CASMRDREGYGYTF; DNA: TGCGCCAGCATGAGAGACCGGGAAGGCTATGGCTACACCTTC
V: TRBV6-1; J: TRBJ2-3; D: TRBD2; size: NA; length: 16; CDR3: CASSPLAGGPSDTQYF; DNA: TGTGCCAGCAGTCCCCTAGCGGGAGGGCCCTCAGATACGCAGTATTTT
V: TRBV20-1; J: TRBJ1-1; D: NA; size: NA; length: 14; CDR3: CSARGGGWNTEAFF; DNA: TGCAGTGCTAGGGGTGGGGGGTGGAACACTGAAGCTTTCTTT
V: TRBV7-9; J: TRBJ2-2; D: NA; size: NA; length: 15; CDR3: CASSPRQVGTGELFF; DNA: TGTGCCAGCAGCCCAAGACAGGTCGGCACCGGGGAGCTGTTTTTT
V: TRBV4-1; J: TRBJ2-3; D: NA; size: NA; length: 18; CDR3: CASSQATSLLSGTDTQYF; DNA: TGCGCCAGCAGCCAAGCCACATCACTCCTATCGGGCACAGATACGCAGTATTTT
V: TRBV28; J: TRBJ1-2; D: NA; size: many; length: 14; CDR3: CASSARQALKGYTF; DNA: TGTGCCAGCAGTGCCCGACAGGCTTTAAAGGGCTACACCTTC
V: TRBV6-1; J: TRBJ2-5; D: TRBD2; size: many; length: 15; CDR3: CASSSIAGDWETQYF; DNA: TGTGCCAGCAGTTCCATAGCGGGAGATTGGGAGACCCAGTACTTC
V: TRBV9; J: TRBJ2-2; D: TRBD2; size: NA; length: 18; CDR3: CASSPHIAGGSNTGELFF; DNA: TGTGCCAGCAGCCCCCATATAGCGGGGGGCTCCAACACCGGGGAGCTGTTTTTT
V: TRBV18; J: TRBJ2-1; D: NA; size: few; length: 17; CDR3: CASSPRASGQTGNEQFF; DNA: TGTGCCAGCTCACCCCGGGCTAGCGGACAGACAGGCAATGAGCAGTTCTTC
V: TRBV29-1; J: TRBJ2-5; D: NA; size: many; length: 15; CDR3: CSVEGIVHDQETQYF; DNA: TGCAGCGTTGAAGGGATCGTACATGACCAAGAGACCCAGTACTTC
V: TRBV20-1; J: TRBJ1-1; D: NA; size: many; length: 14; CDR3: CSARDRLGGREAFF; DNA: TGCAGTGCTAGAGATCGGCTAGGGGGACGGGAAGCTTTCTTT
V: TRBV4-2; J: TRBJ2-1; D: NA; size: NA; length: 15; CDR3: CASSQGNGLYNEQFF; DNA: TGTGCCAGCAGCCAAGGAAATGGACTCTACAATGAGCAGTTCTTC
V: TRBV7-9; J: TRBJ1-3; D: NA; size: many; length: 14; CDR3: CASSLVSSGNTIYF; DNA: TGTGCCAGCAGCTTAGTATCCTCTGGAAACACCATATATTTT
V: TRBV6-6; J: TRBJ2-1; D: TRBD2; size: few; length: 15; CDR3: CASSYGLAGSNEQFF; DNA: TGTGCCAGCAGTTACGGGCTAGCGGGGTCCAATGAGCAGTTCTTC
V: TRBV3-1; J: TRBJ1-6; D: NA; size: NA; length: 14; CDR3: CASSQDFINSPLHF; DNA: TGTGCCAGCAGCCAAGATTTTATTAATTCACCCCTCCACTTT
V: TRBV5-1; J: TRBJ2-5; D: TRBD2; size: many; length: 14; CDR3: CASSKSGDQETQYF; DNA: TGCGCCAGCAGCAAAAGCGGGGATCAAGAGACCCAGTACTTC
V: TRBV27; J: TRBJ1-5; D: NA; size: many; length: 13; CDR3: CASSSVGNQPQHF; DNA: TGTGCCAGCAGTTCAGTGGGCAATCAGCCCCAGCATTTT
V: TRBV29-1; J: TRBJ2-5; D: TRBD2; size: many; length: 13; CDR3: CSPAELAEETQYF; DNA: TGCAGTCCGGCGGAACTAGCGGAAGAGACCCAGTACTTC
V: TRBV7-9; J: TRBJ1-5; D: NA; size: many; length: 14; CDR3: CASSESLSNQPQHF; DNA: TGTGCCAGCAGCGAGTCTTTGAGCAATCAGCCCCAGCATTTT